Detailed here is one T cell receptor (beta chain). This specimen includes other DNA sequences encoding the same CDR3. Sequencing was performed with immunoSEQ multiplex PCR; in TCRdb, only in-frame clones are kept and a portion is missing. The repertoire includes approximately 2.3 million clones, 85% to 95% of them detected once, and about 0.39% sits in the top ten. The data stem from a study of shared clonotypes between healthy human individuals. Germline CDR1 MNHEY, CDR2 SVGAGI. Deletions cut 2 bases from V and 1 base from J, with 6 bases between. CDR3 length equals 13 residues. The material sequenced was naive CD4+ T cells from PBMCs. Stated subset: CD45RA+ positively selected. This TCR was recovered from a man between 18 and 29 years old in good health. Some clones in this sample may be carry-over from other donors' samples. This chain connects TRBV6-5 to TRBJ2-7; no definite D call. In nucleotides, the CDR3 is TGTGCCAGCAGTTACAGGCAATCCTACGAGCAGTACTTC. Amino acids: CASSYRQSYEQYF.